These T cell receptor beta chains were read from a single sample in a study of beta chain features in type 1 diabetes. Assay: immunoSEQ multiplex PCR; the TCRdb copy retains only in-frame clones and omits some. The sample lists around 280,000 clones; 15% were seen once. Sequenced sample: naive CD4+ T cells from blood. The receptors were gathered from a young man with type 1 diabetes. Both conserved end residues are part of each CDR3. A D gene is named only where the DNA matches it firmly. Clone size appears in some rows only: once, few, many, or a class for an expanded clone.

TRBD2	few	TRBV11-2	TRBJ2-1	TGTGCCAGCAGCTTAGTAGTAGCGGGAGCGTATGAGCAGTTCTTC	CASSLVVAGAYEQFF
NA	NA	TRBV2	TRBJ1-1	TGTGCCAGCAGAGGGATGACAGCGAACACTGAAGCTTTCTTT	CASRGMTANTEAFF
TRBD1	NA	TRBV2	TRBJ1-1	TGTGCCAGCAGTGAGGGAGACAGGGGCGCTTTCTTT	CASSEGDRGAFF
NA	NA	TRBV7-9	TRBJ2-6	TGTGCCAGCAGCCGACAGCCCTCTGGGGCCAACGTCCTGACTTTC	CASSRQPSGANVLTF
NA	NA	TRBV29-1	TRBJ1-2	TGCAGCGTTGACAGGGTGCATGGCTACACCTTC	CSVDRVHGYTF
TRBD2	NA	TRBV13	TRBJ2-7	TGTGCCAGCAGCGTTCGGGATAGCGGGAGTTACGAGCAGTACTTC	CASSVRDSGSYEQYF
TRBD2	NA	TRBV28	TRBJ2-1	TGTGCCCTTTCCGGGACTAGCGGTTACAATGAGCAGTTCTTC	CALSGTSGYNEQFF
NA	NA	TRBV5-1	TRBJ2-7	TGCGCCAGCAGCTTGGGCGTCAGGGACATCTCGAGTATGTACTTC	CASSLGVRDISSMYF
TRBD2	few	TRBV29-1	TRBJ2-3	TGCAGCGTTGAAGATCTTACAGCGGGAGGGCCGGGGGATACGCAGTATTTT	CSVEDLTAGGPGDTQYF
TRBD2	few	TRBV5-4	TRBJ2-3	TGTGCCAGCAGCCCCCAAGTCGCGACTAGCGGGAACACAGATACGCAGTATTTT	CASSPQVATSGNTDTQYF
TRBD2	few	TRBV25-1	TRBJ2-5	TGTGCCAGCAGGGGAGGGAGCGAGACCCAGTACTTC	CASRGGSETQYF
TRBD2	few	TRBV2	TRBJ2-3	TGTGCCAGCACCGCGGGGGGGAGGACAGATACGCAGTATTTT	CASTAGGRTDTQYF
TRBD2	NA	TRBV6-5	TRBJ2-3	TGTGCCAGCAGGGAAGCGGGATTCACGCAGTATTTT	CASREAGFTQYF
TRBD1	NA	TRBV9	TRBJ1-5	TGTGCCAGCAGCCCCGCGGGACAGGGGCCCTGGCATTTT	CASSPAGQGPWHF
TRBD1	NA	TRBV6-5	TRBJ2-1	TGTGCCAGCAGCCTCCTCGACAGGGTCCACAATGAGCAGTTCTTC	CASSLLDRVHNEQFF
TRBD1	NA	TRBV27	TRBJ2-3	TGTGCCAGCAGTTTATCTCCGATGACAGGGCCAGATACGCAGTATTTT	CASSLSPMTGPDTQYF
TRBD2	few	TRBV9	TRBJ2-5	TGTGCCAGCAGCGTGGAGGGAGGGGAGACCCAGTACTTC	CASSVEGGETQYF